The T cell receptor (beta chain) described here comes from a study of cytomegalovirus exposure and HLA in healthy donors. Study-level points and caveats: Presence/absence analyses took donor sequencing depth as roughly uniform.

Germline CDR1 reads MNHEY; CDR2 reads SVGAGI. The CDR3 length is 15 residues. The V gene end was trimmed by 4 bases and the J gene end by 4 bases; junction bases not matched to a gene: 9. The donors gave bone marrow, and they were healthy. The PCR was carried out with 60 Vbeta primers and 13 Jbeta primers. In the original workflow: The authors later counted about 80 million unique TCR beta chains, roughly 10 million of them shared. Profiling relied on immunoSEQ multiplex PCR, and the TCRdb table lists in-frame clones only, not all of them. V and J calls and clone size are as listed in that table; D and trimming were resolved from the DNA. Here the sample spans 200,000 to 300,000 clones, over 75% being singletons. A note on this clone: The antigen is not known. This sample includes further DNA sequences coding for the same CDR3.

The V gene is TRBV6-5, the J gene TRBJ1-1, with TRBD1 matching over 7 bases. The sample consisted of PBMCs. This sequence was found in a boy younger than 18 in good health and CMV-seronegative. The CDR3: CASSFRLTGLTEAFF. In nucleotides, the CDR3 is TGTGCCAGCAGTTTCCGTCTGACAGGGCTCACTGAAGCTTTCTTT.